These 21 T cell receptor beta chains came from one sample sequenced in a study of T cell changes during pregnancy in multiple sclerosis (dated by TCRdb to the late 2010s). The library was generated by the immunoSEQ multiplex PCR assay. Imported from immuneACCESS, the table was reduced by TCRdb to in-frame sequences with V and J called. These copies leave out some clones; in studies compared against another copy, an unresolved V gene accounts for under half, and the cause of the remainder is not known. Recorded for this sample are 13,000 to 15,000 clones; approximately 95% of them occurred a single time. About 2.6% of the sample is taken by the ten largest. The sequencing here drew on peripheral blood, taken in the second trimester of pregnancy. The receptors were sampled from a female donor in good health, enrolled as a control in a pregnancy study.

The chain uses TRBV6-6 and TRBJ1-1, with D maybe TRBD1 (6 bases). This CDR3 comprises 13 residues. Trimming cost V 2 bases and J 8 bases, with 12 bases left between them. Germline values: CDR1 MNHNY, CDR2 SVGAGI (reference sequence). The DNA for the CDR3 is TGTGCCAGCAGTTACCCAGGGACAATAGAAGCTTTCTTT. It codes for CASSYPGTIEAFF.

This clone was picked up a small number of times. This chain connects TRBV2 to TRBJ1-5, with D unresolved. The germline CDR1 and CDR2 sequences are SNHLY and FYNNEI. V was trimmed by 4 bases and J by 1 base, leaving 11 bases between them. CDR3 length: 15 amino acids. The CDR3 region is CASSALAVSNQPQHF. The CDR3 bases are TGTGCCAGCAGTGCTTTGGCAGTAAGCAATCAGCCCCAGCATTTT.

V gene TRBV5-1 combines with J gene TRBJ2-1; weak D call: TRBD2 (5 bases). CDR1 is SGHRS, CDR2 YFSETQ, per germline. This CDR3 is 14 amino acids long. V lost 5 bases and J lost 8, with 17 bases in between. DNA of the CDR3: TGCGCCAGCAGTTTCGGACTGTCTTCGGATGAGCAGTTCTTC. Translation gives CASSFGLSSDEQFF.

The chain uses TRBV21-1 and TRBJ1-1. TRBV21-1 is tagged as a pseudogene. The CDR3 has 14 amino acids. The CDR3 DNA follows: TGTGCCAGCAGCAAAACGGGAGGGCGGACTGAAGCTTTCTTT. It encodes CASSKTGGRTEAFF.

The rearrangement joins TRBV27 to TRBJ1-5; no clear D. V was cut by 2 bases and J by 4 bases, with 18 bases left in between. The CDR3 loop spans 17 amino acids. Germline values: CDR1 MNHEY, CDR2 SMNVEV (reference sequence). The CDR3, as DNA: TGTGCCAGCAGTTTAGTCCGGCCCAACAGCGGGAATCAGCCCCAGCATTTT. Its protein product is CASSLVRPNSGNQPQHF.

The chain joins TRBV19 to TRBJ1-5; 10 bases agree with TRBD1. V trimming: 5 bases; J trimming: 4 bases; junction bases outside the gene matches: 8. The CDR3 runs 16 residues. Germline values: CDR1 LNHDA, CDR2 SQIVND (reference sequence). The CDR3 loop is CASSPLTGGRNQPQHF. In DNA form, the CDR3 reads TGTGCCAGTAGTCCATTGACAGGGGGCAGGAATCAGCCCCAGCATTTT.

The chain is built from TRBV7-6 and TRBJ2-3; a possible D gene is TRBD1 (6 bases). Trimming stripped 0 bases from V and 2 bases from J, with 15 bases between. Per germline, CDR1 SGHVS and CDR2 FNYEAQ. There are 17 residues in the CDR3. The CDR3 loop reads CASSLAPVGAHTDTQYF. DNA for the CDR3: TGTGCCAGCAGCTTAGCGCCTGTGGGGGCCCACACAGATACGCAGTATTTT.

The chain links TRBV30 to TRBJ2-5; 8 positions agree with TRBD1. From germline, CDR1 is GTSNPN and CDR2 SVGIG (reference sequence). V was clipped by 3 bases and J by 4 bases; unmatched bases: 13. This CDR3 is 16 amino acids long. The CDR3 DNA sequence: TGTGCCTGGAGGGATAGGGGCAGGGGGCGGGGAGAGACCCAGTACTTC. Translation gives CAWRDRGRGRGETQYF.

The J gene is TRBJ2-5, the V gene TRBV6-6; 7 nucleotides match TRBD2. V shed 8 bases and J 5 bases; nucleotides not matched to a gene: 11. The CDR3 sequence is 14 residues long. Per the germline V gene, CDR1 is MNHNY and CDR2 is SVGAGI (reference sequence). CDR3 nucleotides: TGTGCCAGCTCCAACGCTGGGGGGGTGGAGACCCAGTACTTC. Amino acid sequence: CASSNAGGVETQYF.

This sequence joins TRBV6-4 and TRBJ1-2; 7 positions match TRBD1. Unmatched junction bases numbered 5, after V lost 0 bases and J lost 7 bases. The CDR3 is 14 residues long. The V gene's germline CDR1 is MRHNA and CDR2 SNTAGT. CDR3 residues: CASSDSLAGGGYTF. The CDR3 nucleotides read TGTGCCAGCAGTGACTCGTTGGCAGGGGGTGGCTACACCTTC.

This clone has just one count. The chain joins TRBV2 to TRBJ2-4; TRBD2 might be the D (7 bases). The CDR3 consists of 14 residues. The ends were cut back, 3 bases at V and 4 bases at J, with 10 bases in the middle. Germline lookup yields CDR1 SNHLY and CDR2 FYNNEI. The CDR3 protein is CASSEGGLKNIQYF. The CDR3 nucleotides read TGTGCCAGCAGTGAGGGGGGGCTTAAAAACATTCAGTACTTC.

V and J are TRBV6-5 and TRBJ1-5; TRBD1 agrees at 8 bases. The CDR3 spans 14 residues. Germline CDR1 is MNHEY and CDR2 is SVGAGI. V shed 5 bases, J shed 2 bases, and the junction held 2 bases outside the gene matches. CDR3 nucleotide sequence: TGTGCCAGCAGTACAGGGGGTGGCAATCAGCCCCAGCATTTT. Translation gives CASSTGGGNQPQHF.

The J gene is TRBJ1-2, the V gene TRBV30, with 7 positions matching TRBD1. The CDR3 has 13 amino acids. CDR1 GTSNPN and CDR2 SVGIG come from the germline V gene (reference sequence). The V segment lost 3 bases and the J segment 5 bases; nucleotides outside the gene matches: 6. Here the CDR3 reads CAWRTTGAYGYTF. DNA of the CDR3: TGTGCCTGGAGGACAACAGGGGCTTATGGCTACACCTTC.

The chain uses TRBV7-2 and TRBJ2-1; TRBD2 matches 9 bases. Trimming took 0 bases from V and 4 from J; bases not matched to a gene: 1. The germline CDR1 and CDR2 sequences are SGHTA and FQGNSA. The CDR3 spans 15 residues. The CDR3 protein is CASSLATSGYNEQFF. CDR3 coding DNA: TGTGCCAGCAGCTTAGCGACTAGCGGTTACAATGAGCAGTTCTTC.

The chain links TRBV5-1 to TRBJ2-7, with 11 bases that match TRBD2. The germline gives CDR1 SGHRS, CDR2 YFSETQ. This CDR3 has 18 amino acids. Unmatched junction bases numbered 10, after V lost 0 bases and J lost 2 bases. CDR3 nucleotides: TGCGCCAGCAGCTTGGTCTTAGAGGCTAGCGGGAGGCCCTACGAGCAGTACTTC. Residues: CASSLVLEASGRPYEQYF.

The V call is TRBV6-1, the J call TRBJ2-3, with 7 bases identical to TRBD2. With 1 base clipped from V and 6 bases from J, the junction kept 7 bases outside the gene matches. The CDR3 loop spans 15 amino acids. Germline lookup yields CDR1 MNHNS and CDR2 SASEGT. CDR3 sequence: CASSEEAGVTDTQYF. CDR3 bases: TGTGCCAGCAGTGAAGAGGCGGGAGTCACGGATACGCAGTATTTT.

V and J are TRBV4-1 and TRBJ1-2; D uncertain. Trimming cost V 0 bases and J 8 bases, with 16 bases left between them. There are 15 residues in the CDR3. Germline loops: CDR1 MGHRA, CDR2 YSYEKL. The CDR3 DNA reads as TGCGCCAGCAGCCAAGATGGAGGCCCTTTGGGCGGCTACACCTTC. Its translation: CASSQDGGPLGGYTF.

This clone appeared once. This chain connects TRBV4-3 to TRBJ2-2; 7 bases match TRBD2. Germline V gene lookup returns CDR1 LGHNA and CDR2 YSLEER. The length of the CDR3 is 19 residues. V shed 1 base, J shed 6 bases, and the junction held 17 bases outside the gene matches. The CDR3 loop is CASSQATQSVGGSAGELFF. The CDR3 DNA reads TGCGCCAGCAGCCAAGCGACCCAATCGGTGGGCGGGAGTGCCGGGGAGCTGTTTTTT.

This sequence joins TRBV6-5 and TRBJ2-7, with a weak D call TRBD2 (5 bases). Trimming took off 0 bases at V and 3 bases at J, with 9 bases between the two ends. CDR3 length: 14 residues. Per germline, CDR1 MNHEY and CDR2 SVGAGI. CDR3 sequence reads: CASSYSNAGYEQYF. In nucleotides, the CDR3 is TGTGCCAGCAGTTACTCGAATGCGGGCTACGAGCAGTACTTC.

In nucleotides, the CDR3 is TGCAGCGTGGAGGAGTCTGGAAACACCATATATTTT. Its protein product is CSVEESGNTIYF. The chain employs TRBV29-1 and TRBJ1-3; D uncertain. Germline assignment: CDR1 SQVTM and CDR2 ANQGSEA. CDR3 length equals 12 residues. Trimming shortened V by 6 bases and J by 1 base, and 7 bases separated the two germline ends.

The chain combines TRBV18 with TRBJ2-4; D is perhaps TRBD1 (5 bases). V shed 6 bases and J shed 0 bases, with 12 bases lying between them. The CDR3 spans 15 residues. Germline assignment: CDR1 KGHSH and CDR2 LQKENI. CDR3 coding DNA: TGTGCCAGCTCCCCAGGGCAACTAGCCAAAAACATTCAGTACTTC. The encoded protein is CASSPGQLAKNIQYF.